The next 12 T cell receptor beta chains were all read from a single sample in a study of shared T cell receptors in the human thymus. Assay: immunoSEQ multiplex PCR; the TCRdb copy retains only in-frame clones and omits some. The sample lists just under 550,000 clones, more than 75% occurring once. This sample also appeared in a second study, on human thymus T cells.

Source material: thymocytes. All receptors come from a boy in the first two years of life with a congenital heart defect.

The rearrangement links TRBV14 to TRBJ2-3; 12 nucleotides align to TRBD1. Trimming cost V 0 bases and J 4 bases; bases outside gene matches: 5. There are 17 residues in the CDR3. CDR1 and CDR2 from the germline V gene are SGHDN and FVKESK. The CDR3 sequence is CASSQEMGDRGPDTQYF. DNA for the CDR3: TGTGCCAGCAGCCAAGAAATGGGGGACAGGGGGCCAGATACGCAGTATTTT.

DNA of the CDR3: TGTGCCAGCAGATCCGCGGGGGGCTTGACTGGCTACACCTTC. Its protein product is CASRSAGGLTGYTF. V and J are TRBV11-3 and TRBJ1-2; D perhaps matches TRBD1 (6 bases). The CDR3 runs to 14 residues. V was cut by 6 bases and J by 7 bases, with 18 bases left in between. CDR1 SGHNT and CDR2 YENEEA come from the germline V gene.

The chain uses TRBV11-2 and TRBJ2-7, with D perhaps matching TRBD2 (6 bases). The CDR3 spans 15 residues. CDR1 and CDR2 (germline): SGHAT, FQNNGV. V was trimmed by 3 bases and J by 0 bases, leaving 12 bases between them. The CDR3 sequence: CASSLGGIDSYEQYF. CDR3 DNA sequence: TGTGCCAGCAGCTTGGGGGGAATCGACTCCTACGAGCAGTACTTC.

The CDR3, as DNA: TGTGCCAGCAGTTTACGGAAGAGTGGACAGGATGGGAACGCTAACTATGGCTACACCTTC. Residues: CASSLRKSGQDGNANYGYTF. The chain employs TRBV27 and TRBJ1-2; 7 nucleotides agree with TRBD1. The CDR3 spans 20 residues. V was pared by 2 bases and J by 0 bases, with 18 bases of the junction left unmatched. Germline CDR1 is MNHEY and CDR2 is SMNVEV (reference sequence).

CDR3 region: CASRATASGVGYEQYF. The CDR3 DNA sequence: TGTGCCAGCAGAGCCACAGCTAGCGGTGTTGGGTACGAGCAGTACTTC. The rearrangement links TRBV25-1 to TRBJ2-7, with 7 bases aligning to TRBD2. J gave up 4 bases and V 6 bases, and 15 bases lay outside the gene matches. This CDR3 region has 16 residues. Germline values: CDR1 MGHDK, CDR2 SYGVNS.

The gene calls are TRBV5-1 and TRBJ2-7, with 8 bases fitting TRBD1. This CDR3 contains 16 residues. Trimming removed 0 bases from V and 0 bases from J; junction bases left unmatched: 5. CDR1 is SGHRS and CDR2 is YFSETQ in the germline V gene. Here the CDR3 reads CASSLALTGDSYEQYF. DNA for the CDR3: TGCGCCAGCAGCTTGGCCCTGACAGGGGACTCCTACGAGCAGTACTTC.

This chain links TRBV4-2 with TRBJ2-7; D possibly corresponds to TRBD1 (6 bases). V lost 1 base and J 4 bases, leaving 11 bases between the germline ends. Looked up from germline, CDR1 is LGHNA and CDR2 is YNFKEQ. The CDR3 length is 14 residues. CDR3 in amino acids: CASSQGGHLYEQYF. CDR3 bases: TGTGCCAGCAGCCAAGGGGGACATCTGTACGAGCAGTACTTC.

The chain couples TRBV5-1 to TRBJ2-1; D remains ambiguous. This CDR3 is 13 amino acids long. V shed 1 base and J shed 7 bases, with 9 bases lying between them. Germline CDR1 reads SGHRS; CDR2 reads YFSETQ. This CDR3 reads CASSLSSLNEQFF. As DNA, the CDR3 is TGCGCCAGCAGCTTGAGTAGCTTGAATGAGCAGTTCTTC.

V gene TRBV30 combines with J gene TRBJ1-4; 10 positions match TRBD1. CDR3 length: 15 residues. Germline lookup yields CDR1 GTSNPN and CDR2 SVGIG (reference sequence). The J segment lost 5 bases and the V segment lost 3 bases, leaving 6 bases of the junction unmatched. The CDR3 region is CAWRNRDRGNEKLFF. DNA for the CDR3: TGTGCCTGGAGGAACCGGGACAGGGGAAATGAAAAACTGTTTTTT. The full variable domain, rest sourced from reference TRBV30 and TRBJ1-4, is SQTIHQWPATLVQPVGSPLSLECTVEGTSNPNLYWYRQAAGRGLQLLFYSVGIGQISSEVPQNLSASRPQDRQFILSSKKLLLSDSGFYLCAWRNRDRGNEKLFFGSGTQLSVL.

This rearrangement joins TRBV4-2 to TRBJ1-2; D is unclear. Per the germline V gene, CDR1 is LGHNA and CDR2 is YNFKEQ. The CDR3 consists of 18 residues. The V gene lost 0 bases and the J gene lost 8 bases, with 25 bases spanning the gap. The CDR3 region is CASSQDRFSLPKISGYTF. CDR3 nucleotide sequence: TGTGCCAGCAGCCAAGATCGTTTTAGCCTCCCGAAGATCTCAGGCTACACCTTC.

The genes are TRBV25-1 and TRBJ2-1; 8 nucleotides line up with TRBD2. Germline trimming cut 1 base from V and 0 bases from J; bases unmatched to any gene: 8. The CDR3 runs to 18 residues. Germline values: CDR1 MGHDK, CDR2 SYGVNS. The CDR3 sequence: CASSELAGTRDSYNEQFF. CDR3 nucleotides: TGTGCCAGCAGTGAATTGGCCGGGACTAGGGACTCCTACAATGAGCAGTTCTTC. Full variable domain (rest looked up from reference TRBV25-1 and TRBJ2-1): EADIYQTPRYLVIGTGKKITLECSQTMGHDKMYWYQQDPGMELHLIHYSYGVNSTEKGDLSSESTVSRIRTEHFPLTLESARPSHTSQYLCASSELAGTRDSYNEQFFGPGTRLTVL.

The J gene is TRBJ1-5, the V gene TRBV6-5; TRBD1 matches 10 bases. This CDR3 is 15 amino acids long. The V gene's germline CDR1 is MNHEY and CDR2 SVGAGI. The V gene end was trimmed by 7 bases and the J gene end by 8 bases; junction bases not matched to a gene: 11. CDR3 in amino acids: CASTQAGQGKKPQHF. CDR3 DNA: TGTGCCAGCACCCAGGCGGGACAGGGGAAAAAGCCCCAGCATTTT.